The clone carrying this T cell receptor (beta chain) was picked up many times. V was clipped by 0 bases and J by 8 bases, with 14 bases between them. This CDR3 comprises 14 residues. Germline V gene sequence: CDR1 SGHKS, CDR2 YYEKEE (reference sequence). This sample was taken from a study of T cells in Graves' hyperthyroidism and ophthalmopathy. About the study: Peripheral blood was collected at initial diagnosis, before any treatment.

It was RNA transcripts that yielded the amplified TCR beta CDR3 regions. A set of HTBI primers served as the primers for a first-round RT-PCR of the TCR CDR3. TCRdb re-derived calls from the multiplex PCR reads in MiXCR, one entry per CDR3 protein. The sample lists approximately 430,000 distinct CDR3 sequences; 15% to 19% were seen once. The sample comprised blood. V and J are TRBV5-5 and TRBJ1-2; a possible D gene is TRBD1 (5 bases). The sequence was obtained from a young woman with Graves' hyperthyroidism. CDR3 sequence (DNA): TGTGCCAGCAGCTTGGGAAGCGGGGGAGCCGGCTACACCTTC. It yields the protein CASSLGSGGAGYTF. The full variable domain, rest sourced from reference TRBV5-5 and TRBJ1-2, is DAGVTQSPTHLIKTRGQQVTLRCSPISGHKSVSWYQQVLGQGPQFIFQYYEKEERGRGNFPDRFSARQFPNYSSELNVNALLLGDSALYLCASSLGSGGAGYTFGSGTRLTVV.